The T cell receptor beta chain under discussion was sequenced for a study of blood T cell repertoires in COVID-19. Produced via immunoSEQ multiplex PCR; TCRdb's table is partial and in-frame only. The repertoire holds over 200,000 clones, with just under 90% as singletons. This CDR3 is 15 amino acids long. V shed 0 bases and J 8 bases; nucleotides not matched to a gene: 5. The germline V gene has CDR1 GTSNPN and CDR2 SVGIG (reference sequence). The study recruited people aged roughly 18 to 89 years across about 25 US areas. Cohort allocation depended upon clinical history that participants reported. This clonotype was sampled from a man in his thirties or forties who had recovered from COVID-19. This chain connects TRBV30 to TRBJ2-3; TRBD2 matches at 13 bases. The sequenced sample consisted of PBMCs or T cells enriched from blood (not recorded which). The CDR3 reads CAWSVTSGRAGTQYF. The CDR3 DNA reads as TGTGCCTGGAGTGTAACTAGCGGGAGGGCTGGTACGCAGTATTTT.